This T cell receptor beta chain was observed in a study of regulatory T cells in long-lasting Graves disease. Study-level findings and limits: Newly diagnosed disease favored TRBV20-1 and TRBJ2-1 over persistent disease.

Time point defined: newly diagnosed GD, antithyroid drugs for less than 3 months. From PBMCs, RNA was extracted and then used to make the TCR library. In germline, CDR1 is SEHNR, CDR2 FQNEAQ (reference sequence). The CDR3 extends over 16 amino acids. Between the trimmed V and J ends, which lost 3 bases and 2 bases, there was a span of 17 bases. Libraries of TCR beta came from iRepertoire HTBI primers plus Arm-PCR of CDR3 regions. TCRdb called the multiplex PCR reads again in MiXCR, with one record for every CDR3 protein. The data hold about 500,000 distinct CDR3 sequences, with under 20% observed a single time. Notes on this clonotype: The target antigen is unknown. This sequence may be a read error, since a much larger clone differs from it by one base. Because the CDR3 is missing its conserved closing phenylalanine or tryptophan, this is likely a read error.

These sequences were also reported in another study, on T cells in Graves' hyperthyroidism and ophthalmopathy.

This material consisted of peripheral blood mononuclear cells (PBMCs), taken at new diagnosis, from a patient treated with antithyroid drugs. The chain links TRBV7-9 to TRBJ2-7; no clear D. This TCR came from a man in his forties with Graves disease. CDR3 amino acids: CASSLGGFDPTYEQYS. The CDR3 DNA is TGTGCCAGCAGCTTGGGTGGGTTCGACCCTACCTACGAGCAGTACTCC.